A single count supports the clone carrying this TCR beta chain. Its antigen is unknown. This specimen comes from a study of cytomegalovirus exposure and HLA in healthy donors. Overall study context: Most donors, less than 85% of a few hundred genotyped, fell in the Caucasian-associated ancestry cluster. Study-level findings and limits: Sequencing artifact likely explains a cluster of highly shared sequence variants. Later on, a genetic analysis was performed. It linked a missense variant in DCLRE1C with V- and J-gene trimming of TCR beta.

CDR3 length: 16 residues. Looked up from germline, CDR1 is SGHRS and CDR2 is YFSETQ. Trimming took off 0 bases at V and 0 bases at J, with 7 bases between the two ends. PCR amplification relied on 60 Vbeta primers (plus 13 Jbeta primers). Measured with immunoSEQ multiplex PCR; TCRdb has only the in-frame clones, and not every one. The sample has tens of thousands of clones; 79% are singletons. This chain links TRBV5-1 with TRBJ2-6; D not resolved. Sequencing was performed on PBMCs. The receptor was derived from a man aged 30 to 45 in good health and CMV-seronegative. Here the CDR3 reads CASSLVQISGANVLTF. Written as DNA, the CDR3 is TGCGCCAGCAGCTTGGTTCAGATCTCTGGGGCCAACGTCCTGACTTTC. The full variable domain, its missing parts supplied by reference TRBV5-1 and TRBJ2-6, is KAGVTQTPRYLIKTRGQQVTLSCSPISGHRSVSWYQQTPGQGLQFLFEYFSETQRNKGNFPGRFSGRQFSNSRSEMNVSTLELGDSALYLCASSLVQISGANVLTFGAGSRLTVL.